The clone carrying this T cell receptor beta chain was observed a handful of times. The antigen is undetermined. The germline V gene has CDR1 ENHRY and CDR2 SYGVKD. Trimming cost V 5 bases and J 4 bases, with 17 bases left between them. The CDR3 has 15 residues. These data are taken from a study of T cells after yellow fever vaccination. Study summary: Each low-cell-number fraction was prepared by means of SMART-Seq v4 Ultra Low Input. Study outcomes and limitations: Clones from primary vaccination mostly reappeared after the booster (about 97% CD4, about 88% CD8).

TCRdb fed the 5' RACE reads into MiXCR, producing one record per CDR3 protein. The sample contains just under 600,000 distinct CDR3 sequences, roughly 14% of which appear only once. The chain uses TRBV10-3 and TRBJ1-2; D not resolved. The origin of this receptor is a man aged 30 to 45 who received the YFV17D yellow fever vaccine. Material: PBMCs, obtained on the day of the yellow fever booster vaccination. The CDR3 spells CAISPALSASYGYTF. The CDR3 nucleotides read TGTGCCATCAGTCCCGCACTAAGCGCGTCCTATGGCTACACCTTC.